This TCR beta chain was recorded in a study of T cells after yellow fever vaccination. Study-wide findings and caveats: It was a weaker secondary response, yet one that peaked faster, at day 5 versus 15. FACS-sorted repertoires could harbor abundant contaminating bulk-population clonotypes.

TCRdb re-analysed the 5' RACE reads in MiXCR, keeping a single row per CDR3 protein. The sample carries 500,000 to 650,000 distinct CDR3 sequences, 9% to 15% recorded once. Details on this clonotype: The antigen is not known.

The receptor comes from a man aged 25 to 45 who received the YFV17D yellow fever vaccine. The sample was PBMCs, taken on the day of the yellow fever booster vaccination.

CDR3 nucleotides: TGCAGTGCTACAGCGGGGGACCTCTCCTACGAGCAGTACTTC. Protein product: CSATAGDLSYEQYF. The J gene is TRBJ2-7, the V gene TRBV20-1; 8 positions match TRBD2. Looked up from germline, CDR1 is DFQATT and CDR2 is SNEGSKA (reference sequence). CDR3 length equals 14 residues. V shed 4 bases and J 0 bases; nucleotides not matched to a gene: 5.